The following is a TCR beta chain sequence with its context. These data belong to a study of blood T cell repertoires in COVID-19. Study as a whole: The samples span acute and convalescent COVID-19 from the United States, Italy and Spain.

Using immunoSEQ multiplex PCR, the repertoire was profiled, and TCRdb retains in-frame clones only, with some absent. In the table there are 65,000 or so clones, 87% of which are singletons. Germline V gene data show CDR1 as SGHRS and CDR2 as YFSETQ. Deletions cut 0 bases from V and 3 bases from J, with 10 bases between. This CDR3 spans 14 amino acids. The specimen was peripheral blood. The gene calls are TRBV5-1 and TRBJ2-7; D is undetermined. The sequence derives from a human donor with acute or convalescent COVID-19. The donor label of this sample is uncertain. CDR3 sequence (DNA): TGCGCCAGCAGCTTGGACCTATTAAACTACGAGCAGTACTTC. Its translation is CASSLDLLNYEQYF.